The clone carrying this T cell receptor (beta chain) was detected only a few times. Its matching antigen is unknown. Clones were sequenced by immunoSEQ multiplex PCR, and TCRdb holds only the in-frame ones, with some missing. The sample gives tens of thousands of clones, about 82% of which show up once; about 0.45% is in the top ten. This entry comes from a study of T cell clones after liver transplantation. Study information: Without induction therapy, subjects received standard immunosuppression until 12-24 months post-transplant. The study's findings and limits: Graft donor-reactive T cells may have migrated into the graft rather than being deleted.

The CDR3 runs 14 residues. Per germline, CDR1 MDHEN and CDR2 SYDVKM. Trimming stripped 6 bases from V and 1 base from J, with 12 bases between. The source of this sequence is a human patient who received a liver transplant. Some T cells may be provided by the graft donor. The chain combines TRBV28 with TRBJ1-1; D remains ambiguous. Specimen: CD4+ T cells from blood, collected approximately 3.5 years after liver transplant. The DNA of the CDR3 is TGTGCCAGCAGGTTGCACGGAACGAACACTGAAGCTTTCTTT. This codes for CASRLHGTNTEAFF.